These 16 T cell receptor beta chains share one sample of origin, sequenced in a study of T cells in localized non-small cell lung cancer. The method was immunoSEQ multiplex PCR; TCRdb's version includes in-frame clones alone and lacks a portion of them. The top ten clones hold more than 9% of a sample with more than 20,000 clones, over 80% of them seen once. Specimen: PBMCs, collected before any cancer treatment. The receptors stem from a man between 40 and 75 years old with stage II squamous cell lung carcinoma.

V gene TRBV27 combines with J gene TRBJ2-2; TRBD2 matches 14 bases. J was trimmed by 5 bases and V by 1 base; bases with no gene match: 12. Germline V gene lookup returns CDR1 MNHEY and CDR2 SMNVEV (reference sequence). The CDR3 contains 20 residues. The DNA of the CDR3 is TGTGCCAGCAGTTTATATCCCCCCGGGACTAGCGGGAGTGTGACCGGGGAGCTGTTTTTT. Its translation is CASSLYPPGTSGSVTGELFF.

This clone was observed a few times. The CDR3 loop reads CASSLTSGSSGELFF. The CDR3, as DNA: TGTGCCAGCAGCTTGACTAGCGGGAGTTCCGGGGAGCTGTTTTTT. The chain carries TRBV7-9 and TRBJ2-2; 12 bases line up with TRBD2. The CDR3 extends over 15 amino acids. V was pared by 3 bases and J by 6 bases, with 2 bases of the junction left unmatched. Germline V gives CDR1 SEHNR, CDR2 FQNEAQ (reference sequence).

The chain joins TRBV27 to TRBJ2-1; D is uncertain. Germline V lookup: CDR1 MNHEY, CDR2 SMNVEV (reference sequence). The CDR3 runs to 12 residues. The V end was cut by 5 bases, the J end by 7 bases, with 9 bases between. The CDR3 loop is CASSIIGNEQFF. The CDR3 bases are TGTGCCAGCAGTATTATAGGAAATGAGCAGTTCTTC.

This clone has a single count. The chain carries TRBV6-1 and TRBJ1-5; 10 nucleotides agree with TRBD1. Looked up from germline, CDR1 is MNHNS and CDR2 is SASEGT. The CDR3 contains 15 residues. The trim removed 6 bases at V and 1 base at J, leaving 3 bases unmatched. This CDR3 is CASSAGQGSNQPQHF. The DNA for the CDR3 is TGTGCCAGCAGCGCGGGACAGGGGAGCAATCAGCCCCAGCATTTT.

V usage is TRBV6-6 and J usage is TRBJ2-2; D may be TRBD2 (6 bases). V lost 7 bases to trimming and J lost 6 bases, with 18 bases between them. This CDR3 contains 15 residues. Germline CDR1 MNHNY, CDR2 SVGAGI (reference sequence). CDR3 loop: CASKEAGWVAGELFF. The CDR3 DNA is TGTGCCAGCAAGGAGGCGGGGTGGGTGGCCGGGGAGCTGTTTTTT.

The V and J genes are TRBV18 and TRBJ2-5; tentatively, D is TRBD1 or TRBD2 (5 bases each). Germline CDR1 reads KGHSH; CDR2 reads LQKENI. The CDR3 is made up of 15 amino acids. Trimming shortened V by 4 bases and J by 1 base, and 13 bases separated the two germline ends. The CDR3: CASSLSLGVQETQYF. The CDR3, as DNA: TGTGCCAGCTCACTTTCCCTGGGGGTCCAAGAGACCCAGTACTTC. Together with reference TRBV18 and TRBJ2-5, the CDR3 gives the full variable domain: NAGVMQNPRHLVRRRGQEARLRCSPMKGHSHVYWYRQLPEEGLKFMVYLQKENIIDESGMPKERFSAEFPKEGPSILRIQQVVRGDSAAYFCASSLSLGVQETQYFGPGTRLLVL.

This clone was detected a few times. This chain connects TRBV18 to TRBJ2-1; tentatively, D is TRBD1 (6 bases). This CDR3 comprises 20 residues. Between the trimmed V and J ends, which lost 2 bases and 0 bases, there was a span of 23 bases. CDR1 and CDR2 (germline): KGHSH, LQKENI. The DNA of the CDR3 is TGTGCCAGCTCACCATTAAGTCTACAGGGCTTTACCAGCTCCTACAATGAGCAGTTCTTC. It encodes CASSPLSLQGFTSSYNEQFF.

The V and J genes are TRBV29-1 and TRBJ1-3; D is unclear. CDR1 is SQVTM, CDR2 ANQGSEA, per germline. V was cut by 4 bases and J by 2 bases, with 3 bases left in between. CDR3 length equals 11 residues. CDR3 DNA sequence: TGCAGCGTTGTGACTGGAAACACCATATATTTT. This encodes CSVVTGNTIYF.

The rearrangement uses TRBV27 and TRBJ1-5; 9 bases align to TRBD1. The V segment lost 6 bases and the J segment 9 bases; nucleotides outside the gene matches: 9. Germline V gene sequence: CDR1 MNHEY, CDR2 SMNVEV (reference sequence). CDR3 length: 14 residues. CDR3: CASRGGTGTLPQHF. The CDR3 DNA reads as TGTGCCAGCAGGGGCGGGACAGGGACCTTGCCCCAGCATTTT.

In nucleotides, the CDR3 is TGTGCCAGCAGCCCACTGGGGCTAGGCTATGGCTACACCTTC. It yields the protein CASSPLGLGYGYTF. This chain uses TRBV28 with TRBJ1-2; perhaps TRBD1 as D (5 bases). Germline CDR1 MDHEN, CDR2 SYDVKM. The CDR3 spans 14 residues. Trimming pared 6 bases from V and 4 bases from J, leaving 15 bases between.

CDR3 region: CASSRPGQGVADTQYF. CDR3 sequence (DNA): TGTGCCAGCAGCAGACCTGGACAGGGAGTAGCAGATACGCAGTATTTT. V gene TRBV5-4 combines with J gene TRBJ2-3; 8 nucleotides line up with TRBD1. Germline V CDR1 and CDR2: SGHNT, YYREEE (reference sequence). Unmatched junction bases numbered 11, after V lost 4 bases and J lost 4 bases. The length of the CDR3 is 16 residues.

V gene TRBV9 combines with J gene TRBJ2-7; 12 nucleotides align to TRBD2. Unmatched junction bases numbered 8, after V lost 0 bases and J lost 4 bases. CDR3 length equals 17 residues. Germline CDR1 reads SGDLS; CDR2 reads YYNGEE. The CDR3: CASSVESWTSGVYEQYF. The DNA for the CDR3 is TGTGCCAGCAGCGTAGAATCATGGACTAGCGGGGTATACGAGCAGTACTTC.

The chain couples TRBV13 to TRBJ1-4; D is unresolved. The germline V and J ends were trimmed by 4 bases and 6 bases, with 15 bases remaining between them. The CDR3 contains 15 residues. Germline values: CDR1 PRHDT, CDR2 FYEKMQ (reference sequence). CDR3: CASSSRVGRHEKLFF. CDR3 DNA: TGTGCCAGCAGCTCCCGGGTAGGGCGACATGAAAAACTGTTTTTT. The full variable domain, its missing parts supplied by reference TRBV13 and TRBJ1-4, is AAGVIQSPRHLIKEKRETATLKCYPIPRHDTVYWYQQGPGQDPQFLISFYEKMQSDKGSIPDRFSAQQFSDYHSELNMSSLELGDSALYFCASSSRVGRHEKLFFGSGTQLSVL.

The chain uses TRBV9 and TRBJ2-5, with no clear D. V was shortened by 0 bases and J by 4 bases, with 13 bases between the two germline ends. The length of the CDR3 is 15 residues. The V gene's germline CDR1 is SGDLS and CDR2 YYNGEE. The CDR3 region is CASSVVPGVGETQYF. CDR3 nucleotides: TGTGCCAGCAGCGTAGTTCCTGGCGTGGGAGAGACCCAGTACTTC.

The chain links TRBV13 to TRBJ2-1; possible D gene TRBD2, 6 bases. Germline CDR1 and CDR2: PRHDT and FYEKMQ (reference sequence). The V end lost 3 bases, the J end lost 7 bases, and 13 bases lay between the germline ends. The CDR3 length is 14 residues. This CDR3 is CASSFKGEENEQFF. The CDR3 DNA follows: TGTGCCAGCAGCTTCAAAGGGGAGGAAAATGAGCAGTTCTTC.

This chain uses TRBV18 with TRBJ2-2; D might be TRBD2 (6 bases). This CDR3 contains 14 residues. Germline loops: CDR1 KGHSH, CDR2 LQKENI. Trimming took off 6 bases at V and 7 bases at J, with 15 bases between the two ends. The CDR3 region is CASSPDGSGGELFF. The CDR3 region has the DNA TGTGCCAGCTCCCCGGACGGGAGCGGCGGGGAGCTGTTTTTT.